The source of this T cell receptor (beta chain) is a study of T cell responses to AZD1222 COVID-19 vaccine. Findings and caveats of the study: Clonal diversity was possibly underestimated, and white British individuals and females predominated among donors. Two AZD1222 doses significantly raised spike-specific TCR breadth and depth over controls. Distributed over spike, vaccine-associated CD4 TCRs predominated at 160-218 and 743-854.

This clone appeared a few times. Its antigen remains unknown. Data came from immunoSEQ multiplex PCR; TCRdb stores just in-frame clones and leaves some out. This sample has approximately 150,000 clones, with about nine tenths found just once. The study pooled second doses at about 4 or about 12 weeks. This CDR3 spans 13 amino acids. V dropped 7 bases and J dropped 1 base, with 9 bases sitting between them. Germline V gene data show CDR1 as KGHDR and CDR2 as SFDVKD. The starting material was peripheral blood, obtained 28 days after the second AZD1222 dose. The chain is built from TRBV24-1 and TRBJ1-1; D remains ambiguous. This clonotype was obtained from an adult who received the AZD1222 COVID-19 vaccine. The CDR3 protein is CATRASGNTEAFF. CDR3 DNA: TGTGCCACCAGGGCATCTGGGAACACTGAAGCTTTCTTT.